This TCR beta chain derives from a study of T cell responses to AZD1222 COVID-19 vaccine. Data came from immunoSEQ multiplex PCR; TCRdb stores just in-frame clones and leaves some out. The sample includes tens of thousands of clones, 80% to 95% of them seen just once. Germline V lookup: CDR1 GTSNPN, CDR2 SVGIG (reference sequence). The CDR3 runs to 15 residues. V shed 1 base and J 7 bases; nucleotides not matched to a gene: 2. This TCR came from an adult who received the AZD1222 COVID-19 vaccine. The sample consisted of peripheral blood, taken 28 days after the second AZD1222 dose. The rearrangement uses TRBV30 and TRBJ2-1, with TRBD2 matching 15 bases. CDR3 protein: CAWSDGLAGGNEQFF. The CDR3 DNA reads TGTGCCTGGAGTGACGGACTAGCGGGGGGGAATGAGCAGTTCTTC.